Below, 24 T cell receptor beta chains from the same sample are listed, as sequenced in a study of CD8+ T cells in alopecia areata. Reverse transcribed after extraction, RNA yielded cDNA as the sequencing template. Assay: immunoSEQ multiplex PCR; the TCRdb copy retains only in-frame clones and omits some. The repertoire includes about 150,000 clones, about 60% of them detected once, and 6.4% sits in the top ten. Sequenced here: CD4+ T cells sorted from blood, sampled at week 0. The origin of the receptors is a human donor with alopecia areata.

The chain couples TRBV7-9 to TRBJ2-3, with TRBD2 identical over 9 bases. Germline assignment: CDR1 SEHNR and CDR2 FQNEAQ (reference sequence). This CDR3 has 14 residues. J was trimmed by 4 bases and V by 6 bases; bases with no gene match: 5. CDR3 residues: CASRTSGNSDTQYF. The DNA for the CDR3 is TGTGCCAGCAGGACTAGCGGAAATTCAGATACGCAGTATTTT. The full variable domain, rest sourced from reference TRBV7-9 and TRBJ2-3, is DTGVSQNPRHKITKRGQNVTFRCDPISEHNRLYWYRQTLGQGPEFLTYFQNEAQLEKSRLLSDRFSAERPKGSFSTLEIQRTEQGDSAMYLCASRTSGNSDTQYFGPGTRLTVL.

The chain recombines TRBV14 with TRBJ2-2; D remains ambiguous. Germline V gene data show CDR1 as SGHDN and CDR2 as FVKESK. V shed 4 bases and J shed 0 bases, with 12 bases lying between them. This CDR3 region has 16 residues. This chain's CDR3 is CASSPRTGANTGELFF. The DNA of the CDR3 is TGTGCCAGCAGCCCACGGACGGGCGCGAACACCGGGGAGCTGTTTTTT. Variable domain in full (rest from reference TRBV14 and TRBJ2-2): EAGVTQFPSHSVIEKGQTVTLRCDPISGHDNLYWYRRVMGKEIKFLLHFVKESKQDESGMPNNRFLAERTGGTYSTLKVQPAELEDSGVYFCASSPRTGANTGELFFGEGSRLTVL.

The gene calls are TRBV6-5 and TRBJ2-4; tentatively, D is TRBD1 (6 bases). CDR3 length: 14 residues. The V gene's germline CDR1 is MNHEY and CDR2 SVGAGI. Trimming removed 5 bases from V and 15 bases from J, with 23 bases in between. CDR3 sequence: CASSAQEGDGKRYF. The DNA of the CDR3 is TGTGCCAGCAGTGCTCAAGAGGGGGACGGCAAACGGTACTTC.

This rearrangement joins TRBV30 to TRBJ1-3; D unresolved. The V end lost 0 bases, the J end lost 5 bases, and 14 bases lay between the germline ends. Germline V gives CDR1 GTSNPN, CDR2 SVGIG (reference sequence). The CDR3 is 15 amino acids. In DNA form, the CDR3 reads TGTGCCTGGAGTGTACGAGGGAATACCAGAAACACCATATATTTT. Protein product: CAWSVRGNTRNTIYF.

This chain connects TRBV5-1 to TRBJ1-1; D unresolved. The V gene's germline CDR1 is SGHRS and CDR2 YFSETQ. This CDR3 region has 14 residues. V was shortened by 0 bases and J by 2 bases, with 8 bases between the two germline ends. The CDR3 loop reads CASSLVGTNTEAFF. CDR3 bases: TGCGCCAGCAGCTTGGTGGGCACCAACACTGAAGCTTTCTTT.

The rearrangement uses TRBV29-1 and TRBJ2-3; the D gene is possibly TRBD2 (5 bases). Trimming left V 6 bases short and J 2 bases short, with 15 bases between. This CDR3 contains 14 residues. Germline CDR1 SQVTM, CDR2 ANQGSEA. The CDR3 region has the DNA TGCAGCGTCGCTGGACTGGCGGACACAGATACGCAGTATTTT. As protein: CSVAGLADTDTQYF.

This chain joins TRBV6-5 and TRBJ1-1; D gene uncertain. Germline lookup yields CDR1 MNHEY and CDR2 SVGAGI. The CDR3 extends over 13 amino acids. Trimming removed 0 bases at V and 8 bases at J, with 10 bases between. The CDR3 sequence: CASSYSPAREAFF. In DNA, the CDR3 is TGTGCCAGCAGTTACTCTCCAGCTAGGGAAGCTTTCTTT.

In DNA form, the CDR3 reads TGTGCCAGCAGCTTGTTGGCCCACAGGGATCACACCGGGGAGCTGTTTTTT. This codes for CASSLLAHRDHTGELFF. This chain links TRBV5-6 with TRBJ2-2; D perhaps matches TRBD1 (6 bases). The CDR3 has 17 amino acids. V lost 1 base and J lost 3, with 16 bases in between. Germline V gives CDR1 SGHDT, CDR2 YYEEEE.

The chain joins TRBV6-5 to TRBJ2-5; D unresolved. Germline V gene data show CDR1 as MNHEY and CDR2 as SVGAGI. This CDR3 contains 12 residues. V lost 6 bases and J 5 bases, leaving 10 bases between the germline ends. The CDR3 spells CASSRLSETQYF. In nucleotides, the CDR3 is TGTGCCAGCAGCCGCCTCTCGGAGACCCAGTACTTC.

The chain carries TRBV5-6 and TRBJ1-6; 7 nucleotides line up with TRBD1. With 4 bases clipped from V and 6 bases from J, the junction kept 7 bases outside the gene matches. Germline lookup yields CDR1 SGHDT and CDR2 YYEEEE. The CDR3 sequence is 15 residues long. CDR3 bases: TGTGCCAGCAGCCGACAGGGCGTGGGTAATTCACCCCTCCACTTT. This sequence encodes CASSRQGVGNSPLHF.

This chain links TRBV7-9 with TRBJ2-7; possibly TRBD2 for D (6 bases). This CDR3 is built from 16 residues. Germline CDR1 reads SEHNR; CDR2 reads FQNEAQ (reference sequence). V lost 1 base to trimming and J lost 6 bases, with 19 bases between them. CDR3: CASSLGGTLVYGEQYF. For the CDR3, the DNA is TGTGCCAGCAGCTTAGGGGGGACTCTGGTATATGGCGAGCAGTACTTC.

The sample holds a few counts of this clone. The chain carries TRBV25-1 and TRBJ2-5; D is perhaps TRBD1 (5 bases). CDR3 length: 13 residues. Germline-derived CDR1 and CDR2 are MGHDK and SYGVNS. V was clipped by 8 bases and J by 4 bases, with 14 bases between them. The CDR3 protein is CASEAWGRETQYF. For the CDR3, the DNA is TGTGCCAGCGAGGCATGGGGCCGAGAGACCCAGTACTTC.

This clone was observed a handful of times. The chain employs TRBV30 and TRBJ1-1; D unclear. The CDR3 sequence is 15 residues long. The V gene lost 2 bases and the J gene lost 0 bases, with 13 bases spanning the gap. Germline V gene sequence: CDR1 GTSNPN, CDR2 SVGIG (reference sequence). The CDR3 here is CAWSPTMIMNTEAFF. The CDR3 coding sequence is TGTGCCTGGAGTCCGACCATGATAATGAACACTGAAGCTTTCTTT.

CDR3 sequence: CSASEGEDNSPLHF. The CDR3 bases are TGCAGCGCCTCAGAAGGGGAGGATAATTCACCCCTCCACTTT. The chain uses TRBV29-1 and TRBJ1-6; tentative D call: TRBD1 (5 bases). Trimming pared 7 bases from V and 5 bases from J, leaving 15 bases between. The length of the CDR3 is 14 residues. Germline assignment: CDR1 SQVTM and CDR2 ANQGSEA.

This sequence joins TRBV27 and TRBJ1-5; TRBD1 aligns across 9 bases. Trimming at V came to 6 bases and at J to 7 bases, leaving 10 bases not matched to a gene. The length of the CDR3 is 15 residues. CDR1 and CDR2 (germline): MNHEY, SMNVEV (reference sequence). The CDR3 reads CASSTGTGRDQPQHF. The CDR3, as DNA: TGTGCCAGCAGCACAGGGACAGGGCGCGACCAGCCCCAGCATTTT.

This CDR3 is CASRHEAGESHEQFF. In DNA, the CDR3 is TGTGCCAGCCGCCACGAGGCGGGGGAGTCTCATGAGCAGTTCTTC. The chain combines TRBV2 with TRBJ2-1; 7 bases map to TRBD2. This CDR3 comprises 15 residues. V was clipped by 8 bases and J by 8 bases; unmatched bases: 15. Germline CDR1 reads SNHLY; CDR2 reads FYNNEI.

The J gene is TRBJ2-3, the V gene TRBV11-2; TRBD1 is a possible D gene (5 bases). CDR3 length: 14 residues. V lost 5 bases and J lost 3, with 12 bases in between. CDR1 SGHAT and CDR2 FQNNGV come from the germline V gene. CDR3 protein: CASSGAQFTDTQYF. Written as DNA, the CDR3 is TGTGCCAGCAGCGGGGCCCAATTTACAGATACGCAGTATTTT.

The chain employs TRBV2 and TRBJ2-2, with no clear D. CDR3 length: 16 residues. V was clipped by 1 base and J by 2 bases, with 11 bases between them. CDR1 is SNHLY and CDR2 is FYNNEI in the germline V gene. CDR3 nucleotide sequence: TGTGCCAGCAGTGAAGTGGGAAGCCTTAACACCGGGGAGCTGTTTTTT. Translation gives CASSEVGSLNTGELFF.

This sequence joins TRBV7-8 and TRBJ2-5; 7 bases agree with TRBD2. The germline V gene has CDR1 SGHVS and CDR2 FQNEAQ. The CDR3 runs to 14 residues. The V gene end was trimmed by 2 bases and the J gene end by 1 base; junction bases not matched to a gene: 1. CDR3 loop: CASSLRGVQETQYF. For the CDR3, the DNA is TGTGCCAGCAGCTTACGGGGGGTCCAAGAGACCCAGTACTTC.

The chain uses TRBV14 and TRBJ1-1; unclear D gene. Trimming took off 4 bases at V and 6 bases at J, with 9 bases between the two ends. The CDR3 consists of 12 residues. Germline loops: CDR1 SGHDN, CDR2 FVKESK. CDR3 nucleotide sequence: TGTGCCAGCAGCCTTACACCCTCTGAAGCTTTCTTT. Amino acid sequence: CASSLTPSEAFF. Supplemented by reference TRBV14 and TRBJ1-1, the full variable domain reads EAGVTQFPSHSVIEKGQTVTLRCDPISGHDNLYWYRRVMGKEIKFLLHFVKESKQDESGMPNNRFLAERTGGTYSTLKVQPAELEDSGVYFCASSLTPSEAFFGQGTRLTVV.

This clone was observed a handful of times. The chain links TRBV10-3 to TRBJ2-5; a possible D gene is TRBD1 (5 bases). The germline V gene encodes CDR1 ENHRY and CDR2 SYGVKD. The CDR3 sequence is 13 residues long. Deletions cut 8 bases from V and 2 bases from J, with 12 bases between. CDR3 DNA sequence: TGTGCCATCCGACAGACTGGGCAAGAGACCCAGTACTTC. Its protein product is CAIRQTGQETQYF.

This clone has a handful of counts. The chain employs TRBV18 and TRBJ1-2; no clear D. Per the germline V gene, CDR1 is KGHSH and CDR2 is LQKENI. Between the trimmed V and J ends, which lost 0 bases and 4 bases, there was a span of 18 bases. This CDR3 contains 17 residues. The CDR3 here is CASSPPRMAVSGYGYTF. The CDR3 region has the DNA TGTGCCAGCTCACCACCGAGAATGGCAGTTAGCGGCTATGGCTACACCTTC.

This clone came up a few times. The rearrangement joins TRBV5-1 to TRBJ2-1; 10 bases align to TRBD2. Unmatched junction bases numbered 15, after V lost 6 bases and J lost 9 bases. CDR3 length: 16 amino acids. CDR1 and CDR2 from the germline V gene are SGHRS and YFSETQ. The CDR3 loop reads CASTTGHSGGISEQFF. The CDR3 bases are TGCGCCAGCACCACCGGACATAGCGGGGGGATCAGTGAGCAGTTCTTC.

A word on this clone: The same CDR3 is also encoded by other DNA sequences in this sample. The chain is built from TRBV2 and TRBJ2-5, with no clear D. The V and J ends lost 5 bases and 2 bases respectively, with 0 bases between them. Germline V gives CDR1 SNHLY, CDR2 FYNNEI. This CDR3 has 10 residues. CDR3: CASSQETQYF. Here the CDR3 DNA reads TGTGCCAGCAGTCAAGAGACCCAGTACTTC.